This TCR beta chain was profiled in a study of cytomegalovirus exposure and HLA in healthy donors. Whole-study results and caveats: Within an earlier analysis, most TCR beta V segments proved productive either about 87% or about 30% of the time. Later analysis showed TCR association rates varying by HLA locus, highest for DRB1 and lowest for HLA-C. It is likely that the observed cluster of highly shared sequence variants was a sequencing artifact. Common viral pathogens seemed to be connected with several of the most significant clusters, according to a later analysis.

This clone has more than one count but fewer than ten. Its antigen is not identified. Germline CDR1 reads ENHRY; CDR2 reads SYGVKD. V was cut by 2 bases and J by 8 bases, with 16 bases left in between. The CDR3 consists of 15 residues. The PCR used 60 Vbeta and 13 Jbeta primers. Sequencing used immunoSEQ multiplex PCR; TCRdb keeps in-frame clones, though not all of them. Here the sample spans some 150,000 clones, about 80% being singletons. This chain uses TRBV10-3 with TRBJ2-1; possible D gene TRBD2, 6 bases. The clonotype was recovered from a woman in her fifties or sixties in good health and CMV-seronegative. Material: PBMCs. The CDR3 protein is CAISEGRETYDEQFF. Written as DNA, the CDR3 is TGTGCCATCAGTGAGGGGCGGGAAACTTACGATGAGCAGTTCTTC.